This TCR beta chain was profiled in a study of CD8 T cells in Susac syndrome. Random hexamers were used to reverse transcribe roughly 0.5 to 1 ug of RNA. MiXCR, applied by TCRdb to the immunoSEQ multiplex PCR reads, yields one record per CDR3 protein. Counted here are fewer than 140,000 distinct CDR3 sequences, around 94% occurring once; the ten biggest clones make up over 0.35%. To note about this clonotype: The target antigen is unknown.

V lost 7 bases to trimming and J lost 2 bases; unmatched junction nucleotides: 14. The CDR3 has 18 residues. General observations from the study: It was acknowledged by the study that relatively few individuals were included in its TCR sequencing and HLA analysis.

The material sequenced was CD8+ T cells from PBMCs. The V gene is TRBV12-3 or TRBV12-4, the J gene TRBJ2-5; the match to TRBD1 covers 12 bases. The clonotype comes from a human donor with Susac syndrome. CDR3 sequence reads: CASTGTGGAGAPQETQYF. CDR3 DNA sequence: TGTGCCAGCACCGGGACAGGGGGCGCGGGGGCCCCACAAGAGACCCAGTACTTC.